This record looks at one TCR beta chain sequence and its context. Its antigen remains unidentified. Per-nucleotide qualities are absent, and no much larger clonotype sits a single base away. This entry comes from a study of blood T cell repertoires in COVID-19 (dated by TCRdb to the early 2020s). As for the study more broadly: Collaborator samples came from the United States, Italy and Spain and covered acute and convalescent phases of COVID-19. Where available, HLA class I and class II types were obtained from metadata supplied by the sample provider rather than from assay-based typing. A de-identified subject ID, COVID-19 status, age in years and sex were almost always included in the sample metadata. The dataset comprised deeply sampled blood TCRbeta repertoires from subjects exposed to, actively infected with, or recovered from COVID-19. The repertoires were made available in a free public database intended to serve as a resource for research on the immune response to SARS-CoV-2. The samples were drawn from the first 160 participants of the ongoing ImmuneRACE study and from 1,254 subjects provided by 6 global collaborators. The material from the prospective study consisted of cDNA or gDNA derived from T cells, B-cell-depleted T cells, or PBMCs.

TCRbeta CDR3 regions were amplified from genomic DNA using the immunoSEQ Assay, a bias-controlled multiplex PCR. The study's own analysis went as follows. The number of nucleated cells in each sample was estimated from the amplification of reference gene primers within the assay. Sequence reads were collapsed and filtered to measure the absolute abundance of every unique TCRbeta CDR3 rearrangement. For each sample, productive Simpson clonality was calculated by taking the square root of Simpson's diversity index across productive rearrangements. In TCRdb, the immuneACCESS table is reduced to in-frame sequences with V and J assigned. These tables do not hold every clone; where another copy was compared, an unresolved V gene accounts for under half, and the others remain unexplained. That table supplies the V and J calls and clone size; D and trimming were determined from the DNA. The sample table records approximately 250,000 clones; over 70% of these occur just once. 8.6% of the sample is in the top ten clones.

Per the germline V gene, SGHAT is the CDR1 and FQNNGV is the CDR2. The CDR3 runs 15 amino acids, cysteine and phenylalanine included. Here the CDR3 DNA is all that survives: 45 bases in frame from base 1. The germline V end is reduced by 6 bases and the J end by 4 bases; junction bases left unmatched: 7. Results and caveats for the whole study, not just this receptor: Clinical and demographic metadata were provided uncurated, with the amount varying by source and participant.

The collaborating institutions used their own protocols to collect whole blood in K2EDTA tubes. For TCRbeta analysis, collaborator samples were shipped as frozen whole blood, as isolated PBMCs, or as DNA extracted from either sample type. The chain is made from TRBV11-2 and TRBJ2-2; 8 central nucleotides agree with TRBD1. Sequencing used peripheral blood. This TCR derives from a human donor in a cohort sampled during active COVID-19. Read as DNA, the sequence is TGTGCCAGCAGTCGACAGGGGATCGGCACCGGGGAGCTGTTTTTT. This codes for CASSRQGIGTGELFF.